One sample yielded the 3 T cell receptor beta chains listed below, sequenced in a study of shared clonotypes between healthy human individuals. Generated by immunoSEQ multiplex PCR, the TCRdb table keeps only in-frame clones and is missing some. The sample records about 380,000 clones, about 96% being singletons. Sequenced material: memory CD8+ T cells sorted from blood. Regarding subset: CD45RO+ cells pooled with CCR7-negative TemRA cells. The receptors shown here come from a man aged 25-45 years in good health.

J is TRBJ2-3 and V is TRBV5-3; possibly TRBD2 for D (6 bases). TRBV5-3 is an open reading frame whose function is uncertain. CDR3 size: 14 residues. Trimming shortened V by 2 bases and J by 2 bases, and 9 bases separated the two germline ends. The CDR3 DNA reads TGTGCCAGAAGCTTCGGAGGGCACACAGATACGCAGTATTTT. Its translation: CARSFGGHTDTQYF.

The J gene is TRBJ2-7, the V gene TRBV7-9; D is undetermined. V lost 10 bases and J lost 1, with 11 bases in between. CDR1 and CDR2 from the germline V gene are SEHNR and FQNEAQ (reference sequence). The CDR3 runs 12 residues. DNA of the CDR3: TGTGCCACCGTGGACGGATCCTACGAGCAGTACTTC. This encodes CATVDGSYEQYF.

V and J are TRBV5-5 and TRBJ2-5; 7 bases match TRBD1. The V segment lost 2 bases and the J segment 4 bases; nucleotides outside the gene matches: 5. Per germline, CDR1 SGHKS and CDR2 YYEKEE (reference sequence). The CDR3 is made up of 14 amino acids. The CDR3 region is CASSFRGGLETQYF. In DNA, the CDR3 is TGTGCCAGCAGCTTTCGAGGGGGCCTAGAGACCCAGTACTTC.